The T cell receptor beta chain under discussion was sequenced for a study of OX40 agonist ivuxolimab in advanced cancers. Regarding the study in general: Ivuxolimab was a fully human IgG2 agonistic monoclonal antibody targeting the costimulatory receptor OX40 (CD134). Intravenous ivuxolimab was administered to patients every 2 weeks at six dose levels: 0.01, 0.1, 0.3, 1.5, 3 and 10 mg/kg. Of the roughly 52 dose-escalation patients, hepatocellular carcinoma was present in around 19, melanoma in approximately 15, renal cell carcinoma in 9 and head and neck cancer in 9. A male proportion of around 80% and a mean age of approximately 61 years, ranging from roughly 23 to 80, were recorded for the dose-escalation cohort. Patients were allowed to have had prior anti-PD-1, anti-PD-L1 or anti-CTLA-4 therapy, and 40% to 45% of the dose-escalation patients had previously received checkpoint inhibitors. Partial responses occurred in three dose-escalation patients: two with cutaneous melanoma and one with hepatocellular carcinoma. The point of sequencing TCRbeta in the periphery was to test whether ivuxolimab changed TCR sequence diversity and drove clonal T-cell expansion. The paper covers the monotherapy dose-escalation part of the phase I ivuxolimab trial, which included N of about 50 patients. Findings and caveats that apply to the study as a whole: After ivuxolimab, more expanded clones were found on average in CD8+ T cells than in CD4+ T cells. In the 0.1-3.0 mg/kg groups, partial responders had among the lowest normalized peripheral clonal expansion, particularly in CD8+ T cells. Antigen specificity was not determined for the clonally expanded peripheral T cells. Low levels of normalized T-cell clonal expansion were also seen in some patients who did not respond. At doses of 0.1 to 3.0 mg/kg, clonal expansion of both CD4+ and CD8+ blood T cells was observed from baseline to week 6.

For sequencing of the TCRbeta CDR3 region, genomic DNA was extracted from the sorted cells. The immunoSEQ Assay was used for sequencing of TCRbeta CDR3 regions. The immuneACCESS repertoire file appears here via TCRdb, limited to in-frame rearrangements. These files lack a portion of the clones; in checked studies, under half of the deficit traces to unresolved V genes, and the cause of the others is not known. Present in this sample are some 60,000 clones, about 85% of which were seen just once. Just under 4% of the sample is in the top ten clones. The CDR3 sequence holds 14 residues, the cysteine and phenylalanine included. The CDR3 DNA has 42 bases and is translated from base 1. Germline trimming: 2 bases from V, 7 bases from J; junction bases outside gene matches: 8. The germline V gene (reference sequence) provides CDR1 GTSNPN and CDR2 SVGIG. Patients with autoimmune disease history or receiving systemic immunosuppression were excluded from the trial. In every dose cohort, peripheral blood was drawn for TCR sequencing at baseline, cycle 4 day 1, and cycle 7 day 1. The samples were drawn from a first-in-human, open-label, multicenter phase I dose-escalation trial of ivuxolimab. Adults with locally advanced or metastatic head and neck squamous cell, hepatocellular, melanoma or renal cell carcinoma were enrolled in the trial. Before TCR sequencing, CD4+ T cells and CD8+ T cells were sorted from peripheral blood as separate populations.

About this clone: Its antigen is currently not known. No qualities accompany the bases; no much larger clone lies one base away.

This TCR came from an adult with an advanced solid tumor such as melanoma, head and neck, liver or kidney cancer. This sequence uses TRBV30 and TRBJ2-1, with 7 bases matching TRBD1. This specimen consisted of CD4+ or CD8+ T cells sorted from blood, obtained in a trial of the OX40 agonist ivuxolimab. The bases are TGTGCCTGGAGTTTGAGGGGGCGAATTAATGAGCAGTTCTTC. Translated, it reads CAWSLRGRINEQFF.